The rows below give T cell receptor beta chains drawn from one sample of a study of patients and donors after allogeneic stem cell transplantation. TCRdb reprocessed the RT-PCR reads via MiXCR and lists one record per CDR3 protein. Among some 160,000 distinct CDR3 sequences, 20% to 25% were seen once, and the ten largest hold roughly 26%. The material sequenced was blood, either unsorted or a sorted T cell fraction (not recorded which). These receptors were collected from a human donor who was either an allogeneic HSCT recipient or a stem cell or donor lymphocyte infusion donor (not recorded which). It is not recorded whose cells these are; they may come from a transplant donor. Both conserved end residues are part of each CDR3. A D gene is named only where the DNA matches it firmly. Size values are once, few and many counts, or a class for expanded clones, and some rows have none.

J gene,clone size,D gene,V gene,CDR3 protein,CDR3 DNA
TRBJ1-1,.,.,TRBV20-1,CSGLLGNTEAFF,TGCAGTGGTCTCCTAGGGAACACTGAAGCTTTCTTT
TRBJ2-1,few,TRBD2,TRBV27,CASSNLAGGSYNEQFF,TGTGCCAGCAGTAACTTAGCGGGAGGCTCCTACAATGAGCAGTTCTTC
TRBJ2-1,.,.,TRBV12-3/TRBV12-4,CASSLGSSKLENEQFF,TGTGCCAGCAGTTTAGGAAGTAGCAAGCTCGAAAATGAGCAGTTCTTC
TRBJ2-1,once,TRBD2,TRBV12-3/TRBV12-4,CASSNSGSSYNEQFF,TGTGCCAGCAGTAATAGCGGGAGCTCTTACAATGAGCAGTTCTTC
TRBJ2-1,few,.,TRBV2,CASSAMESSYNEQFF,TGTGCCAGCAGTGCTATGGAGAGCTCCTACAATGAGCAGTTCTTC
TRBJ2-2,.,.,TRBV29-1,CSVSDTGELFF,TGCAGCGTTAGCGACACCGGGGAGCTGTTTTTT
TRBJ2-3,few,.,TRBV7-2,CASSYDIADTQYF,TGTGCCAGCAGCTACGATATCGCAGATACGCAGTATTTT
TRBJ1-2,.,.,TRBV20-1,CSARDGGTNYGYTF,TGCAGTGCTAGAGATGGGGGAACTAACTATGGCTACACCTTC
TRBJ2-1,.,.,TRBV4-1,CASSQAQGPEQFF,TGCGCCAGCAGCCAAGCTCAGGGACCTGAGCAGTTCTTC
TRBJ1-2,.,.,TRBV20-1,CSARDIPWGNYGYTF,TGCAGTGCTAGAGATATCCCGTGGGGGAACTATGGCTACACCTTC
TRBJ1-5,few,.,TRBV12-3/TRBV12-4,CASSLWGGQPQHF,TGTGCCAGCAGTTTATGGGGGGGTCAGCCCCAGCATTTT
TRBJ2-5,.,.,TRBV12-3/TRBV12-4,CASSLGLVGTQYF,TGTGCCAGCAGTTTAGGGCTAGTAGGGACCCAGTACTTC
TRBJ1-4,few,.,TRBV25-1,CASSEYGNEKLFF,TGTGCCAGCAGTGAATATGGGAATGAAAAACTGTTTTTT
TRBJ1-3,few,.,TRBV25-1,CASSGGKGPGNTIYF,TGTGCCAGCAGTGGAGGGAAGGGACCTGGAAACACCATATATTTT
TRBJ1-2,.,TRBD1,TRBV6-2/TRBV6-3,CASSFFRTGHYGYTF,TGTGCCAGCAGTTTTTTCCGGACAGGGCACTATGGCTACACCTTC
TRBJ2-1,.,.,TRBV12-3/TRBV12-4,CASNLGGLSYNEQFF,TGTGCCAGCAACTTGGGGGGGCTCTCATACAATGAGCAGTTCTTC
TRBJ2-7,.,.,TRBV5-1,CASSPPALGLTYEQYF,TGCGCCAGCAGCCCTCCCGCCCTGGGGTTAACCTACGAGCAGTACTTC
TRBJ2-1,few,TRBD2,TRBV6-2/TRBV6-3,CASSLYSGGQYNEQFF,TGTGCCAGCAGTTTATATAGCGGGGGGCAATACAATGAGCAGTTCTTC
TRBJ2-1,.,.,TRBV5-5,CASSRPQVDNEQFF,TGTGCCAGCAGCCGTCCTCAGGTCGACAATGAGCAGTTCTTC
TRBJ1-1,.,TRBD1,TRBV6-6,CASSYQGALGTEAFF,TGTGCCAGCAGTTACCAGGGGGCGCTAGGGACTGAAGCTTTCTTT
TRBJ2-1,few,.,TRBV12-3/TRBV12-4,CASSFHEQFF,TGTGCCAGCAGTTTTCATGAGCAGTTCTTC
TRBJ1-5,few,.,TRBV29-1,CSAKLGNQPQHF,TGCAGCGCAAAACTGGGCAATCAGCCCCAGCATTTT
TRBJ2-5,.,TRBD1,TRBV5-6,CASSSGGTTQYF,TGTGCCAGCAGCTCAGGGGGCACTACCCAGTACTTC
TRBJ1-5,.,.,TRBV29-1,CSVEQGEGQPQHF,TGCAGCGTTGAACAGGGTGAAGGTCAGCCCCAGCATTTT
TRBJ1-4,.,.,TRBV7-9,CASSLKTGFLEKLFF,TGTGCCAGCAGCCTCAAGACCGGGTTTTTAGAAAAACTGTTTTTT
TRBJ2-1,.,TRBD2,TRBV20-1,CSARDLPSGETSYNEQFF,TGCAGTGCTAGAGATTTGCCTAGCGGGGAAACCTCCTACAATGAGCAGTTCTTC
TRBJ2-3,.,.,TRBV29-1,CSGMERADTQYF,TGCAGCGGGATGGAACGGGCAGATACGCAGTATTTT
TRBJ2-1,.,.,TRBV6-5,CASSYSIQNEQFF,TGTGCCAGCAGTTACTCCATACAAAATGAGCAGTTCTTC
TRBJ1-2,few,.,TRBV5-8,CASSFTSPHVGGYTF,TGTGCCAGCAGCTTCACAAGTCCACATGTGGGTGGCTACACCTTC
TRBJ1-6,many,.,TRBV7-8,CASSLRAGRASYNSPLHF,TGTGCCAGCAGCTTACGGGCAGGGAGGGCCTCCTATAATTCACCCCTCCACTTT
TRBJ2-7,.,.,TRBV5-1,CASSEGAYEQYF,TGCGCCAGCAGCGAGGGTGCCTACGAGCAGTACTTC
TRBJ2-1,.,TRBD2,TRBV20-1,CSATLGLAEKRVAYNEQFF,TGCAGTGCTACCCTGGGACTAGCGGAAAAGAGGGTGGCTTACAATGAGCAGTTCTTC
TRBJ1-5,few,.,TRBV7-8,CASSGQIQPQHF,TGTGCCAGCAGCGGCCAGATTCAGCCCCAGCATTTT
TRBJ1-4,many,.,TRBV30,CAWSSGLTTNEKLFF,TGTGCCTGGAGTTCGGGGTTGACAACTAATGAAAAACTGTTTTTT
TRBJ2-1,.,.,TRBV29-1,CSVETGTPTLEQFF,TGCAGCGTTGAAACCGGGACACCAACGCTTGAGCAGTTCTTC
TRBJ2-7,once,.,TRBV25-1,CASSELRDEQYF,TGTGCCAGCAGTGAATTGAGGGACGAGCAGTACTTC
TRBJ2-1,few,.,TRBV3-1,CASRQTGEQFF,TGTGCCAGCAGACAAACCGGTGAGCAGTTCTTC
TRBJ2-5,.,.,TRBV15,CATSRQSKETQYF,TGTGCCACCAGTAGACAGTCCAAAGAGACCCAGTACTTC
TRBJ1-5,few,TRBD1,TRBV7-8,CASSLSGTGGPISNQPQHF,TGTGCCAGCAGTCTAAGCGGGACAGGGGGCCCTATAAGCAATCAGCCCCAGCATTTT
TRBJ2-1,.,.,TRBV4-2,CASSQVPTTPVYNEQFF,TGTGCCAGCAGCCAAGTCCCAACCACTCCAGTCTACAATGAGCAGTTCTTC
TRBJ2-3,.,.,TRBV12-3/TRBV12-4,CASTPWLERTDTQYF,TGTGCCAGCACCCCTTGGCTAGAACGCACAGATACGCAGTATTTT
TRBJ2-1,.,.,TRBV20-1,CSARGGDSGAEQFF,TGCAGTGCTAGAGGCGGGGACTCCGGCGCTGAGCAGTTCTTC
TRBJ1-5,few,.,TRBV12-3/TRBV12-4,CASSFGSRGGRNQPQHF,TGTGCCAGCAGTTTTGGTTCCCGGGGGGGGAGGAATCAGCCCCAGCATTTT
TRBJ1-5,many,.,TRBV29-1,CSVVAGNSNQPQHF,TGCAGCGTTGTCGCGGGGAATAGCAATCAGCCCCAGCATTTT
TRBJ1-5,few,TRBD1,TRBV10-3,CAISERGGAGLQPQHF,TGTGCCATCAGTGAGCGAGGGGGCGCCGGACTTCAGCCCCAGCATTTT
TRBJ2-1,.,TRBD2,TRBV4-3,CASSQGTSGPYNEQFF,TGCGCCAGCAGCCAAGGGACTAGCGGGCCATACAATGAGCAGTTCTTC
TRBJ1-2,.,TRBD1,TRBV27,CASGYTRDSNYGYTF,TGTGCCAGCGGATATACAAGGGACAGCAACTATGGCTACACCTTC
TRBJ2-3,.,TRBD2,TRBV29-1,CSVELGRGTDTQYF,TGCAGCGTTGAGCTGGGGAGGGGCACAGATACGCAGTATTTT
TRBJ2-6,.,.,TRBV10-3,CAISESVGYGANVLTF,TGTGCCATCAGTGAGTCAGTTGGCTACGGGGCCAACGTCCTGACTTTC
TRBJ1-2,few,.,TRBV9,CASSAGNPDGYTF,TGTGCCAGCAGCGCCGGGAATCCCGATGGCTACACCTTC